This T cell receptor beta chain was sequenced in a study of shared clonotypes between healthy human individuals. Concerning this clone: Its target is not known.

General study findings and limits: Some naive CD4 clonotypes, 4.5% to 5.5%, turned up in common across several donors.

CDR3 size: 15 residues. Germline values: CDR1 SGHRS, CDR2 YFSETQ. V lost 0 bases, J lost 2 bases, and 9 bases lay in between. Per the authors' pipeline: Filtering differed for immunoSEQ, which gave only junction sequences without quality scores. This table comes from immunoSEQ multiplex PCR, and its TCRdb copy is limited to in-frame clones, with some not included. V and J calls plus clone size are reproduced from that table; the DNA served to infer D and trimming. The data show over 2 million clones, with about nine tenths seen just once and approximately 0.39% held by the top ten. The chain recombines TRBV5-1 with TRBJ1-3; D uncertain. The receptor comes from a man aged 18-30 years in good health. Some clones in this sample may be carry-over from other donors' samples. The sample comprised naive CD4+ T cells from PBMCs. The subset was: CD45RA+ positively selected. The CDR3 DNA reads TGCGCCAGCAGCTTGGAAAGGTTGGCTGGAAACACCATATATTTT. Translation: CASSLERLAGNTIYF.